This entry lists 18 T cell receptor beta chains sequenced from one sample in a study of early T cells in non-severe SARS-CoV-2 infection (dated by TCRdb to the early 2020s). Library creation used 5' RACE. Data came from a NextSeq 500. In-frame beta chains were kept once TCRdb had trimmed the public reads at Q25 with fastp and called clones with MiXCR. Records with the same CDR3 protein are collapsed into one entry carrying the most frequent genes and DNA. The sample records more than 25,000 distinct CDR3 sequences, under 6% of which are singletons. In total, the top ten clones hold 5% to 7% of the sample. The sample was whole blood. These receptors all stem from an adult who was a healthcare worker with PCR-confirmed SARS-CoV-2 infection or an uninfected control (not recorded which).

This clonotype turned up a few times. The rearrangement links TRBV28 to TRBJ2-7; 7 nucleotides line up with TRBD1. The CDR3 has 15 amino acids. The germline gives CDR1 MDHEN, CDR2 SYDVKM. Unmatched junction bases numbered 11, after V lost 6 bases and J lost 3 bases. This CDR3 is CASSHRDSSIYEQYF. The DNA for the CDR3 is TGTGCCAGCAGCCACCGGGACAGCTCAATCTACGAGCAGTACTTC.

This clonotype was observed at least ten times. The chain employs TRBV12-3 or TRBV12-4 and TRBJ1-2, with D perhaps TRBD1 (6 bases). V was pared by 3 bases and J by 3 bases, with 11 bases between. The CDR3 is made up of 14 amino acids. CDR3: CASSFQTGYYGYTF. CDR3 nucleotides: TGTGCCAGCAGTTTCCAGACAGGTTACTATGGCTACACCTTC.

The V and J genes are TRBV4-2 and TRBJ2-7, with 11 bases fitting TRBD2. CDR1 is LGHNA and CDR2 is YNFKEQ in the germline V gene. The CDR3 extends over 17 amino acids. The V segment lost 3 bases and the J segment 0 bases; nucleotides outside the gene matches: 7. CDR3 nucleotide sequence: TGTGCCAGCAGCCAGGAATTAGCGGGGGGGCACTCCTACGAGCAGTACTTC. Protein sequence: CASSQELAGGHSYEQYF.

This clonotype was picked up a small number of times. The chain links TRBV4-3 to TRBJ2-1; D is possibly TRBD2 (6 bases). Germline V lookup: CDR1 LGHNA, CDR2 YSLEER. V was trimmed by 2 bases and J by 2 bases, leaving 22 bases between them. The CDR3 runs 19 residues. The CDR3 coding sequence is TGCGCCAGCAGCCAAAGGCTAAGGACCGGGGGTTTCCCCTACAATGAGCAGTTCTTC. Translating it yields CASSQRLRTGGFPYNEQFF.

The CDR3 DNA follows: TGCAGTGCTAGAGATGAAAGAAACTATGGCTACACCTTC. Its protein product is CSARDERNYGYTF. The rearrangement uses TRBV20-1 and TRBJ1-2; the D is unclear. The CDR3 totals 13 residues. With 0 bases removed from V and 2 bases from J, the gap between germline ends came to 7 bases. Germline V gives CDR1 DFQATT, CDR2 SNEGSKA (reference sequence).

This clonotype was observed many times. The CDR3 sequence: CSGRRRQGTDTQYF. Here the CDR3 DNA reads TGCAGCGGGCGGAGGCGCCAGGGCACAGATACGCAGTATTTT. The V and J genes are TRBV29-1 and TRBJ2-3, with a weak D call TRBD2 (5 bases). Trimming left V 7 bases short and J 1 base short, with 15 bases between. The germline V gene has CDR1 SQVTM and CDR2 ANQGSEA. The CDR3 covers 14 residues.

In its sample, this clonotype was seen many times. For the CDR3, the DNA is TGTGCCAGCAGCCAAGCGGGGGGGGTTTACGAGCAGTACTTC. Protein sequence: CASSQAGGVYEQYF. The chain uses TRBV14 and TRBJ2-7; 8 nucleotides line up with TRBD2. The V gene's germline CDR1 is SGHDN and CDR2 FVKESK. The CDR3 runs 14 residues. V lost 1 base, J lost 4 bases, and 3 bases stayed unmatched.

This clonotype was seen repeatedly, ten times or more. This sequence joins TRBV13 and TRBJ2-1; 8 bases are a match to TRBD2. The CDR3 has 14 amino acids. Per germline, CDR1 PRHDT and CDR2 FYEKMQ (reference sequence). After removal of 5 bases from V and 7 bases from J, the junction contained 7 bases not matched to a gene. The CDR3 loop is CASSPYGGANEQFF. Here the CDR3 DNA reads TGTGCCAGCAGCCCATACGGGGGGGCGAATGAGCAGTTCTTC. The full variable domain, rest sourced from reference TRBV13 and TRBJ2-1, is AAGVIQSPRHLIKEKRETATLKCYPIPRHDTVYWYQQGPGQDPQFLISFYEKMQSDKGSIPDRFSAQQFSDYHSELNMSSLELGDSALYFCASSPYGGANEQFFGPGTRLTVL.

The V gene is TRBV29-1, the J gene TRBJ2-5; 12 bases match TRBD2. The trim removed 1 base at V and 7 bases at J, leaving 10 bases unmatched. In germline, CDR1 is SQVTM, CDR2 ANQGSEA. CDR3 size: 16 residues. The CDR3 coding sequence is TGCAGCGTTGAAGCGACTAGCGGGAGCCTGGGGGGGACCCAGTACTTC. Its translation is CSVEATSGSLGGTQYF.

V gene TRBV7-2 combines with J gene TRBJ2-3; 8 bases agree with TRBD2. With V trimmed by 2 bases and J by 1 base, 8 bases remained unmatched. Per the germline V gene, CDR1 is SGHTA and CDR2 is FQGNSA. This CDR3 region has 17 residues. CDR3 nucleotide sequence: TGTGCCAGCAGCTTAAGGGCTCGGGGGGGAGGCACAGATACGCAGTATTTT. It specifies CASSLRARGGGTDTQYF.

This clonotype was detected many times. This chain uses TRBV7-6 with TRBJ2-5; the D is unclear. This CDR3 has 9 residues. Per germline, CDR1 SGHVS and CDR2 FNYEAQ. Trimming stripped 5 bases from V and 9 bases from J, with 4 bases between. In DNA, the CDR3 is TGTGCCAGCAGCGCCCCCCAGTACTTC. Translating gives CASSAPQYF.

This clonotype has just a few counts. The chain couples TRBV27 to TRBJ2-7; 10 nucleotides align to TRBD2. CDR3 size: 13 residues. Germline V gene sequence: CDR1 MNHEY, CDR2 SMNVEV (reference sequence). V shed 5 bases, J shed 6 bases, and the junction held 4 bases outside the gene matches. The DNA of the CDR3 is TGTGCCAGCAGTAGGGGACTAGCGAGCGAGCAGTACTTC. This translates into CASSRGLASEQYF.

This clonotype was counted ten times or more. The chain joins TRBV30 to TRBJ1-6; 7 nucleotides match TRBD1. V lost 1 base to trimming and J lost 12 bases; unmatched junction nucleotides: 6. The CDR3 runs 13 residues. Germline CDR1 GTSNPN, CDR2 SVGIG (reference sequence). Here the CDR3 DNA reads TGTGCCTGGAGTGCGGTCCAGGGGGAACCCCTCCACTTT. It yields the protein CAWSAVQGEPLHF. Supplemented by reference TRBV30 and TRBJ1-6, the full variable domain reads SQTIHQWPATLVQPVGSPLSLECTVEGTSNPNLYWYRQAAGRGLQLLFYSVGIGQISSEVPQNLSASRPQDRQFILSSKKLLLSDSGFYLCAWSAVQGEPLHFGNGTRLTVT.

This clonotype was picked up many times. The V call is TRBV4-2, the J call TRBJ2-1; D is possibly TRBD2 (7 bases). CDR3 size: 14 residues. Germline V gene data show CDR1 as LGHNA and CDR2 as YNFKEQ. V shed 4 bases and J shed 6 bases, with 13 bases lying between them. The CDR3 sequence: CASSRGGPGNEQFF. CDR3 bases: TGTGCCAGCAGCCGGGGGGGGCCGGGCAATGAGCAGTTCTTC.

A few counts support this clonotype. This chain uses TRBV27 with TRBJ1-2; the D is unclear. V lost 2 bases and J 6 bases, leaving 1 base between the germline ends. This CDR3 comprises 10 residues. Germline CDR1 is MNHEY and CDR2 is SMNVEV (reference sequence). CDR3 DNA sequence: TGTGCCAGCAGTTTACATGGCTACACCTTC. This codes for CASSLHGYTF.

The table lists this clonotype with many counts. The rearrangement joins TRBV18 to TRBJ1-2, with a possible D match to TRBD1 (6 bases). Germline V gene sequence: CDR1 KGHSH, CDR2 LQKENI. Trimming cost V 5 bases and J 3 bases, with 16 bases left between them. This CDR3 has 15 amino acids. CDR3 residues: CASSSPGQIYYGYTF. In DNA, the CDR3 is TGTGCCAGCTCATCCCCCGGACAGATCTACTATGGCTACACCTTC.

This clonotype appeared many times. The chain links TRBV20-1 to TRBJ1-1; D gene unclear. Germline V lookup: CDR1 DFQATT, CDR2 SNEGSKA (reference sequence). Trimming removed 3 bases from V and 7 bases from J, with 18 bases in between. The length of the CDR3 is 14 residues. In nucleotides, the CDR3 is TGCAGTGCTAGCGTAGTGGGTCGTGGGGATGAAGCTTTCTTT. It specifies CSASVVGRGDEAFF.

At least ten counts were recorded for this clonotype. V gene TRBV20-1 combines with J gene TRBJ2-3, with 9 bases fitting TRBD2. V shed 4 bases, J shed 4 bases, and the junction held 9 bases outside the gene matches. Germline CDR1 is DFQATT and CDR2 is SNEGSKA (reference sequence). This CDR3 region has 15 residues. CDR3 loop: CSANMAGGPSDTQYF. CDR3 nucleotide sequence: TGCAGTGCTAACATGGCGGGGGGGCCGTCAGATACGCAGTATTTT.